The clone carrying this TCR beta chain has a handful of counts. Antigen specificity is unknown. Time point given: week 23, last vaccination. Doses of 300 ug of mutant IDH1 20-mer peptide were given with topical imiquimod. Here immunoSEQ multiplex PCR was the method, and the copy in TCRdb shows in-frame clones only, minus some. The data show approximately 39,000 clones, roughly four fifths seen once. This sample was included in a study of a mutant IDH1 vaccine in newly diagnosed glioma. Study at large: Each patient was administered eight vaccinations, scheduled in weeks 1, 3, 5, 7, 11, 15, 19 and 23. Patients began vaccination 4-6 weeks after radiotherapy alone, or with temozolomide cycles. Study outcomes and limitations: Vaccine-induced immune responses were detected in 85% to 95% of patients.

CDR1 SNHLY and CDR2 FYNNEI come from the germline V gene. This CDR3 spans 15 amino acids. The V end lost 7 bases, the J end lost 0 bases, and 13 bases lay between the germline ends. This specimen was PBMCs, taken from a glioma patient whose treatment included an IDH1 peptide vaccine. The clonotype comes from a man in his forties with glioma. The chain uses TRBV2 and TRBJ1-5; possible D gene TRBD1, 5 bases. CDR3 coding DNA: TGTGCCAGCAACTTTAGGGGCCCTAGCAATCAGCCCCAGCATTTT. This codes for CASNFRGPSNQPQHF.